The entry below describes one TCR beta chain. What it binds is unknown. Each CDR3 protein gets one entry after TCRdb re-called the reads with MiXCR. The sample contains roughly 920,000 distinct CDR3 sequences, approximately 31% of which appear only once. These data belong to a study of T cell repertoires in cytomegalovirus infection. In the study overall: Recently identified HLA-C-restricted and well-studied HLA-B-restricted CMV epitopes were used. Carrying CMV and the relevant HLA type showed in public TCR beta signatures. Broader study findings: Cumulated frequencies of public TCR beta families served to identify carriers of CMV plus the relevant HLA. HLA-C-restricted CMV-specific TCR beta clonotypes prevailed in the ex vivo response.

Germline CDR1 is MDHEN and CDR2 is SYDVKM. This CDR3 spans 16 amino acids. With V trimmed by 5 bases and J by 4 bases, 11 bases remained unmatched. The specimen comprised cultured CD8+ T cells from PBMCs, sampled from culture after CMV antigen stimulation. The sequence was obtained from a human donor in good health (CMV status not recorded). Some clones in this sample may be carry-over from other donors' samples. This chain links TRBV28 with TRBJ2-1; TRBD1 matches at 7 bases. In DNA, the CDR3 is TGTGCCAGCAGTATCCCCCAGGGGGTTATTTACAATGAGCAGTTCTTC. Translated: CASSIPQGVIYNEQFF.